The 16 T cell receptor beta chains in this list originate from one sample, sequenced in a study of PD-1 blockade in classical Hodgkin lymphoma. No patient escaped relapse after autologous stem cell transplantation, and brentuximab vedotin exposure varied. TCRdb's table, derived via immunoSEQ multiplex PCR, lists solely in-frame clones and lacks some. The table lists under 80,000 clones, about 70% of them singletons. The sample here was peripheral blood mononuclear cells (PBMCs), taken before the second cycle of nivolumab. These receptors were collected from a human donor with classical Hodgkin lymphoma.

In its sample, this clone was seen a few times. The chain recombines TRBV4-1 with TRBJ1-3; D is uncertain. This CDR3 contains 15 residues. Trimming cost V 4 bases and J 0 bases, with 10 bases left between them. Germline CDR1 MGHRA, CDR2 YSYEKL. CDR3 loop: CASSPTSSSGNTIYF. CDR3 coding DNA: TGCGCCAGCAGCCCGACATCTAGCTCTGGAAACACCATATATTTT.

This chain links TRBV18 with TRBJ2-7; 7 nucleotides line up with TRBD2. Germline CDR1 is KGHSH and CDR2 is LQKENI. V shed 6 bases and J 1 base; nucleotides not matched to a gene: 6. This CDR3 is 14 amino acids long. CDR3 DNA: TGTGCCAGCTCCGTCGCCGGGGGGTCCTACGAGCAGTACTTC. Encoded protein: CASSVAGGSYEQYF. Full variable domain (outside the CDR3, taken from reference TRBV18 and TRBJ2-7): NAGVMQNPRHLVRRRGQEARLRCSPMKGHSHVYWYRQLPEEGLKFMVYLQKENIIDESGMPKERFSAEFPKEGPSILRIQQVVRGDSAAYFCASSVAGGSYEQYFGPGTRLTVT.

The gene calls are TRBV6-1 and TRBJ1-1; 8 bases fit TRBD1. This CDR3 spans 12 amino acids. The V gene end was trimmed by 7 bases and the J gene end by 7 bases; junction bases not matched to a gene: 5. Germline values: CDR1 MNHNS, CDR2 SASEGT. In DNA, the CDR3 is TGTGCCAGCACCCGGACAGGGAATGAAGCTTTCTTT. This gives the protein CASTRTGNEAFF.

The chain uses TRBV29-1 and TRBJ2-3; D unclear. Germline-derived CDR1 and CDR2 are SQVTM and ANQGSEA. The CDR3 extends over 12 amino acids. The V gene lost 2 bases and the J gene lost 1 base, with 4 bases spanning the gap. CDR3 loop: CSVERGTDTQYF. The CDR3 DNA is TGCAGCGTTGAAAGGGGCACAGATACGCAGTATTTT.

This clone was found a few times. The chain recombines TRBV6-5 with TRBJ1-1; D is possibly TRBD1 (5 bases). Trimming left V 5 bases short and J 1 base short, with 14 bases between. From germline, CDR1 is MNHEY and CDR2 SVGAGI. There are 15 residues in the CDR3. The CDR3 loop is CASSPPGRRNTEAFF. CDR3 sequence (DNA): TGTGCCAGCAGTCCACCGGGACGGCGGAACACTGAAGCTTTCTTT.

This clone occurred a few times. This chain uses TRBV7-2 with TRBJ1-3, with D possibly being TRBD1 (5 bases). Trimming shortened V by 5 bases and J by 2 bases, and 10 bases separated the two germline ends. The germline CDR1 and CDR2 sequences are SGHTA and FQGNSA. The CDR3 loop spans 14 amino acids. The CDR3 bases are TGTGCCAGCAGCGCTGGGACGGCTGGAAACACCATATATTTT. This encodes CASSAGTAGNTIYF. Full variable domain (outside the CDR3, taken from reference TRBV7-2 and TRBJ1-3): GAGVSQSPSNKVTEKGKDVELRCDPISGHTALYWYRQSLGQGLEFLIYFQGNSAPDKSGLPSDRFSAERTGGSVSTLTIQRTQQEDSAVYLCASSAGTAGNTIYFGEGSWLTVV.

The chain links TRBV6-5 to TRBJ2-7, with D maybe TRBD1 (6 bases). CDR1 MNHEY and CDR2 SVGAGI come from the germline V gene. The V gene lost 2 bases and the J gene lost 4 bases, with 12 bases spanning the gap. The CDR3 runs 14 residues. The CDR3 spells CASSYQGRTYEQYF. In nucleotides, the CDR3 is TGTGCCAGCAGTTACCAGGGGCGTACTTACGAGCAGTACTTC.

In this sample, this clone turned up a few times. The J gene is TRBJ1-2, the V gene TRBV23-1; 8 nucleotides match TRBD1. TRBV23-1 is given ORF status, its function remaining uncertain. The CDR3 extends over 15 amino acids. V gave up 3 bases and J gave up 3 bases; unmatched junction bases: 6. The CDR3 bases are TGCGCCAGCAGTCAGGACGCGGGACAGGACTATGGCTACACCTTC. It is translated as CASSQDAGQDYGYTF.

The table lists this clone with many counts. This rearrangement joins TRBV7-2 to TRBJ2-1; 9 nucleotides align to TRBD1. Germline CDR1 reads SGHTA; CDR2 reads FQGNSA. The junction had 7 bases not matched to a gene; V was cut back by 10 bases and J by 6 bases. The CDR3 has 13 residues. CDR3 sequence: CATRTGVGNEQFF. CDR3 nucleotide sequence: TGTGCCACACGGACAGGGGTAGGCAATGAGCAGTTCTTC.

The table lists this clone with a few counts. The chain combines TRBV19 with TRBJ1-3; 8 bases map to TRBD1. The J segment lost 2 bases and the V segment lost 6 bases, leaving 6 bases of the junction unmatched. Germline V gives CDR1 LNHDA, CDR2 SQIVND (reference sequence). CDR3 length: 15 residues. The chain's CDR3 is CASSGGQGAGNTIYF. For the CDR3, the DNA is TGTGCCAGTAGCGGAGGACAGGGAGCTGGAAACACCATATATTTT.

The CDR3 nucleotides read TGTGCCAGCAGCCTGGGACAGCCTTCAACCTACGAGCAGTACTTC. Protein product: CASSLGQPSTYEQYF. The chain uses TRBV5-5 and TRBJ2-7, with 7 bases fitting TRBD1. Germline CDR1 and CDR2: SGHKS and YYEKEE (reference sequence). Unmatched junction bases numbered 9, after V lost 4 bases and J lost 2 bases. The CDR3 runs 15 residues.

This chain uses TRBV28 with TRBJ1-2; the D gene is possibly TRBD1 (5 bases). V lost 6 bases to trimming and J lost 4 bases, with 12 bases between them. This CDR3 comprises 13 residues. The germline gives CDR1 MDHEN, CDR2 SYDVKM. The DNA for the CDR3 is TGTGCCAGCAGCTCAGACAGCCTCTATGGCTACACCTTC. Its protein is CASSSDSLYGYTF.

The chain is built from TRBV18 and TRBJ2-7, with D uncertain. This CDR3 is built from 13 residues. V was pared by 3 bases and J by 7 bases, with 13 bases between. The germline V gene encodes CDR1 KGHSH and CDR2 LQKENI. The chain's CDR3 is CASSPTSLGEQYF. The CDR3 DNA reads TGTGCCAGCTCACCGACGTCCTTAGGGGAGCAGTACTTC.

This chain connects TRBV20-1 to TRBJ1-2; possibly TRBD1 for D (6 bases). CDR3 length equals 10 residues. V dropped 4 bases and J dropped 8 bases, with 8 bases sitting between them. CDR1 is DFQATT, CDR2 SNEGSKA, per germline (reference sequence). The CDR3 spells CSATGAGYTF. In DNA, the CDR3 is TGCAGTGCTACAGGGGCCGGCTACACCTTC.

This rearrangement joins TRBV6-5 to TRBJ2-7, with D maybe TRBD2 (5 bases). Germline V CDR1 and CDR2: MNHEY, SVGAGI. Deletions cut 7 bases from V and 6 bases from J, with 10 bases between. CDR3 length: 11 amino acids. CDR3 coding DNA: TGTGCCAGCATGGAGGTGGGCGAGCAGTACTTC. Translating it yields CASMEVGEQYF.

This clone was counted once. The chain recombines TRBV27 with TRBJ1-2, with D tentatively TRBD1 (5 bases). The CDR3 is 15 residues long. V was shortened by 6 bases and J by 1 base, with 15 bases between the two germline ends. Germline values: CDR1 MNHEY, CDR2 SMNVEV (reference sequence). The CDR3 sequence is CASRVGSQVNYGYTF. The CDR3 DNA is TGTGCCAGCAGAGTCGGATCACAGGTTAACTATGGCTACACCTTC.